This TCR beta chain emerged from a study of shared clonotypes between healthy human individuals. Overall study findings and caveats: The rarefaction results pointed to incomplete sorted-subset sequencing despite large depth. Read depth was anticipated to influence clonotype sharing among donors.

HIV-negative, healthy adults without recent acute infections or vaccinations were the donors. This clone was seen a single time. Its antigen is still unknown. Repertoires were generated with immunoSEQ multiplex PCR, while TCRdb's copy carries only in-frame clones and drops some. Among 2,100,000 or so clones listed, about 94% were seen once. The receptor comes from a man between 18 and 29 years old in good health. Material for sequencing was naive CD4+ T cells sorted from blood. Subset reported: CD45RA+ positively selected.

The CDR3 loop is CAAFSNQPQHF. Here the CDR3 DNA reads TGTGCCGCCTTTAGCAATCAGCCCCAGCATTTT. The V call is TRBV6-1, the J call TRBJ1-5, with D hard to call. V dropped 11 bases and J dropped 0 bases, with 5 bases sitting between them. From germline, CDR1 is MNHNS and CDR2 SASEGT. The CDR3 has 11 amino acids.